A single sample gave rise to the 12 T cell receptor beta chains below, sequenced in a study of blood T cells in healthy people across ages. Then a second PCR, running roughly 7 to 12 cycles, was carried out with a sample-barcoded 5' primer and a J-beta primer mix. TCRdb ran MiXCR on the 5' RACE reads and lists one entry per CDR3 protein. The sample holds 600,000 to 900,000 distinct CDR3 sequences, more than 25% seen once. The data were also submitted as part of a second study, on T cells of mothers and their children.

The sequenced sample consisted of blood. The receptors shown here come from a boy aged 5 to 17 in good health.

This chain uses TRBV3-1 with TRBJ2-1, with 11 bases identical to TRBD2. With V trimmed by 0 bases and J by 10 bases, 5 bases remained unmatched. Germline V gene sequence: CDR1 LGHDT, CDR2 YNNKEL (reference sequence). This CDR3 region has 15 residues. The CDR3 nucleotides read TGTGCCAGCAGCCAAGAACTAGCGGGGGCTCGGGAGCAGTTCTTC. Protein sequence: CASSQELAGAREQFF.

CDR3 sequence (DNA): TGTGCCAGCAGTTCAGGGGGCGCGAAGCTGTTTTTT. It is translated as CASSSGGAKLFF. This chain connects TRBV12-3 or TRBV12-4 to TRBJ2-2; 8 positions match TRBD1. The CDR3 has 12 residues. Trimming at V came to 4 bases and at J to 12 bases, leaving 4 bases not matched to a gene.

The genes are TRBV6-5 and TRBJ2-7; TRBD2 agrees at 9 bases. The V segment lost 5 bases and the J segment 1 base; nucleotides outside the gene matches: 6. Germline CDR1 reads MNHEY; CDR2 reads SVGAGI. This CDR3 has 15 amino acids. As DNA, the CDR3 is TGTGCCAGCAGTACTGTAGCGGGGGCTTCCTACGAGCAGTACTTC. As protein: CASSTVAGASYEQYF.

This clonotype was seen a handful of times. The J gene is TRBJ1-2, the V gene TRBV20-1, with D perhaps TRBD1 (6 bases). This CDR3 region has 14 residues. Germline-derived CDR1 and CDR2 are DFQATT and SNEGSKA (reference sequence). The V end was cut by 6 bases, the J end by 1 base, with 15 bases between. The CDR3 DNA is TGCAGTGCGGTAGGACAGAGCGTTAACTATGGCTACACCTTC. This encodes CSAVGQSVNYGYTF.

CDR3 sequence (DNA): TGTGCCAGCAGTTTTCGGCAGAGTACGCAGTATTTT. Protein sequence: CASSFRQSTQYF. The V gene is TRBV12-3 or TRBV12-4, the J gene TRBJ2-3, with no clear D. V shed 3 bases and J shed 8 bases, with 9 bases lying between them. The CDR3 is 12 residues long.

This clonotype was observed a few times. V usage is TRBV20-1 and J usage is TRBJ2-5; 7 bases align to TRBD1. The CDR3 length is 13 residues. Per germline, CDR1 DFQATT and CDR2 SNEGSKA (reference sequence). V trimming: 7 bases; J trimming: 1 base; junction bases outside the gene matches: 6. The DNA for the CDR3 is TGCAGTGGTACAGGGGACCGCCAAGAGACCCAGTACTTC. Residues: CSGTGDRQETQYF.

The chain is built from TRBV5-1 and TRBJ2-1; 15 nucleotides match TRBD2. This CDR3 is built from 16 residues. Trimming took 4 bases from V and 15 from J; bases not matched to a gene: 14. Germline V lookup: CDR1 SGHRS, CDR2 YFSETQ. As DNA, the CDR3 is TGCGCCAGCAGCCCCGAGGGACTAGCGGGGGGACGGGGTCTGTTCTTC. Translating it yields CASSPEGLAGGRGLFF.

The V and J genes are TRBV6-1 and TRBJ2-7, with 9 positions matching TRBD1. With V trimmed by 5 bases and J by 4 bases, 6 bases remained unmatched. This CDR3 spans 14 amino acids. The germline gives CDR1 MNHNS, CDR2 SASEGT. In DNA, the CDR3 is TGTGCCAGCAGTTTCGACAGGGGGGCATACGAGCAGTACTTC. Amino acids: CASSFDRGAYEQYF.

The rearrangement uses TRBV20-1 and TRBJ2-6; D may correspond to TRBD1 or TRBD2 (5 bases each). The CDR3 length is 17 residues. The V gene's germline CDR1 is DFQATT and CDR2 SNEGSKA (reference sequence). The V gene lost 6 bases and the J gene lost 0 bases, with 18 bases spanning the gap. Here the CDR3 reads CSARGSGTFSGANVLTF. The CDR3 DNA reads TGCAGTGCGAGGGGATCAGGGACCTTCTCTGGGGCCAACGTCCTGACTTTC.

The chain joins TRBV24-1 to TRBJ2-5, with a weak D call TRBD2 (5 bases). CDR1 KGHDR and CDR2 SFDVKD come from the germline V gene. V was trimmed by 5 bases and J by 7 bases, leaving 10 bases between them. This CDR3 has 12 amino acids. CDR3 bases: TGTGCCACCAGTGTAGATCGGGGGACCCAGTACTTC. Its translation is CATSVDRGTQYF.

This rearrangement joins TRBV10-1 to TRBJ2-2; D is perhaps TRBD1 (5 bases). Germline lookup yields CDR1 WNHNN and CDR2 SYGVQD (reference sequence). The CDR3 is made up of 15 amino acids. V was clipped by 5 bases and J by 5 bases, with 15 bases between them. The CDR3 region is CASSQGESRTGELFF. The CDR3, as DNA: TGCGCCAGCAGTCAGGGTGAAAGTCGGACCGGGGAGCTGTTTTTT.

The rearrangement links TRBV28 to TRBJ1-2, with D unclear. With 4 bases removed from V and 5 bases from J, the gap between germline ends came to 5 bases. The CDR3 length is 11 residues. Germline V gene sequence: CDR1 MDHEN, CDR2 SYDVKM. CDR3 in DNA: TGTGCCAGCAGTTCGTGGTATGGCTACACCTTC. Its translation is CASSSWYGYTF.